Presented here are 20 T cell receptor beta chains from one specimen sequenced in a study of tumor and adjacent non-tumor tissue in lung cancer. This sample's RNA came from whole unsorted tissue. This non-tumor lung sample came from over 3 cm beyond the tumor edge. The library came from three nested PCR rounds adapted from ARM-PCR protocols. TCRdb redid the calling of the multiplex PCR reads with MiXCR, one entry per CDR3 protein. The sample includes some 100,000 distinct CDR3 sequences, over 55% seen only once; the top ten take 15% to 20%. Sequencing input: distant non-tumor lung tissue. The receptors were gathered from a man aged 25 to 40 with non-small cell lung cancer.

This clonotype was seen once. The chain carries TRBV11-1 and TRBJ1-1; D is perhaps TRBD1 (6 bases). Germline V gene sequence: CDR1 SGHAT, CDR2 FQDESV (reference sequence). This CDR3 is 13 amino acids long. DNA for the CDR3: TGTCCTAGCAGTGGACAGCCCAACACTGAAGCTTTCTTT. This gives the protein CPSSGQPNTEAFF.

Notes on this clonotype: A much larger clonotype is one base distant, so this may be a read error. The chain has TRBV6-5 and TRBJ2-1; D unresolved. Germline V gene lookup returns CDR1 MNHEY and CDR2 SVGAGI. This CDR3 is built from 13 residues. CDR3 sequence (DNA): TGTGCCAGCAGTCACTCTGAGTACAATGAGCAGTTCTTC. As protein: CASSHSEYNEQFF.

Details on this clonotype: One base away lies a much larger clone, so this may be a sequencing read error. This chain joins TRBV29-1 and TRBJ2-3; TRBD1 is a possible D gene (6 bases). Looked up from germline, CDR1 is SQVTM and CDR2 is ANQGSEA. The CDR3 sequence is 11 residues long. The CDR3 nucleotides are TGCAACGTTGGTTTGACAGGTACGCAGTATTTT. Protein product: CNVGLTGTQYF.

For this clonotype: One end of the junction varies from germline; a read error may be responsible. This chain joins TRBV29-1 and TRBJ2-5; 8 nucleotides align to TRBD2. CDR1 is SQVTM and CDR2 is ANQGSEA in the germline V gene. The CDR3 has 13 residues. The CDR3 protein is CSIGPGGREIQYF. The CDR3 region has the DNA TGCAGCATTGGCCCGGGGGGGAGAGAGATCCAGTACTTC.

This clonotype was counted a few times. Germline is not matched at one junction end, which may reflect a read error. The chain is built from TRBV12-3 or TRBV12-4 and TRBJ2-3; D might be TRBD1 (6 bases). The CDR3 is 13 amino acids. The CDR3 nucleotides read TGTGCCAGCCGAGCAGGGGCTGTAGATACTCAGTATTTT. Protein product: CASRAGAVDTQYF.

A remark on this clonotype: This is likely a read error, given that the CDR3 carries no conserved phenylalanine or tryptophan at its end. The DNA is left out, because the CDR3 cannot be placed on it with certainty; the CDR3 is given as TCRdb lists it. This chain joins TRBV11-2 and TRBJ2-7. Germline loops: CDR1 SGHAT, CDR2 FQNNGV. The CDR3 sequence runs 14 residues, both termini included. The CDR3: CASSLVLFGYEQYL.

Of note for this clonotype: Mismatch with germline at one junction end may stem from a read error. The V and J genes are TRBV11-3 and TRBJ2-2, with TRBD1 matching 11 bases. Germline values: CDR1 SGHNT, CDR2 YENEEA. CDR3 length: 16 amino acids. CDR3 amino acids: CASRGQGAAGTGELFF. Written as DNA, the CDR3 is TGTGCAAGCAGAGGACAGGGGGCTGCAGGGACCGGGGAGCTGTTTTTT. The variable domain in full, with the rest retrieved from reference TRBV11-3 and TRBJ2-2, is EAGVVQSPRYKIIEKKQPVAFWCNPISGHNTLYWYLQNLGQGPELLIRYENEEAVDDSQLPKDRFSAERLKGVDSTLKIQPAELGDSAVYLCASRGQGAAGTGELFFGEGSRLTVL.

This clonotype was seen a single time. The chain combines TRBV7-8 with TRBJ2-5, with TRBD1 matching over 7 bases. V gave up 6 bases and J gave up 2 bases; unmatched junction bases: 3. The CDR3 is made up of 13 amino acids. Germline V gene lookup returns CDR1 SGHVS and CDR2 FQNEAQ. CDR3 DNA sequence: TGTGCCAGCAGTTGGGGACAGCAAGAGACCCAGTACTTC. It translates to CASSWGQQETQYF.

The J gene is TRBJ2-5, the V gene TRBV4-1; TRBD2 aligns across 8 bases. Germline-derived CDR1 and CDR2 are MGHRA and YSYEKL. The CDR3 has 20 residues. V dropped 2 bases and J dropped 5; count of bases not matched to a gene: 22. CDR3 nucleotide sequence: TGCGCCAGCAGCCAACAGGCGCCTATCGGGAGGGTTATTGGCTGGGAGACCCAGTACTTC. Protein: CASSQQAPIGRVIGWETQYF.

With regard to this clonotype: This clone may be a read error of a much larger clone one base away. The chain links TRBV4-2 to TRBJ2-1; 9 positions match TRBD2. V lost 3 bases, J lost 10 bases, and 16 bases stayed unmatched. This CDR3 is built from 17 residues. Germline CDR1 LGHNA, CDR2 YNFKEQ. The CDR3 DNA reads TGTGCCAGCAGCCACCTAACCGAGACTAGCGCGGGGGGGGAGCAGTTCTTC. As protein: CASSHLTETSAGGEQFF.

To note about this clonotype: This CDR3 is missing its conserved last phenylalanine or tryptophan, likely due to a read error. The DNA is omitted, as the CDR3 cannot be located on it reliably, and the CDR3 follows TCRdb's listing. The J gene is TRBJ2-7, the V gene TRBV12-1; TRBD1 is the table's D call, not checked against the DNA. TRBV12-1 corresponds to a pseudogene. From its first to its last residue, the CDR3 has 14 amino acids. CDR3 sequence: CASTLGFSSYEQYI.

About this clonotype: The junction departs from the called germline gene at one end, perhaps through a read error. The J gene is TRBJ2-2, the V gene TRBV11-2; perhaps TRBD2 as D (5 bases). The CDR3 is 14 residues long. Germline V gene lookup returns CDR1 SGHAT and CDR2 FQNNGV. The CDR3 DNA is TGTGGCAGCAGCCCCACCCGGCTCGGGGTGGAGCTGTTTTTT. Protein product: CGSSPTRLGVELFF. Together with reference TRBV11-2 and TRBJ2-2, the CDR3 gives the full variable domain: EAGVAQSPRYKIIEKRQSVAFWCNPISGHATLYWYQQILGQGPKLLIQFQNNGVVDDSQLPKDRFSAERLKGVDSTLKIQPAKLEDSAVYLCGSSPTRLGVELFFGEGSRLTVL.

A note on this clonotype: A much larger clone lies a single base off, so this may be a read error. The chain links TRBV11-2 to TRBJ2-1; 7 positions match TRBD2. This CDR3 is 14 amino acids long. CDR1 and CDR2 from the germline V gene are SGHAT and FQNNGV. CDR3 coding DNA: TGTGCCAGCAGCCTGTCTAGCGGAATCAATAAGCAGTTCTTC. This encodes CASSLSSGINKQFF.

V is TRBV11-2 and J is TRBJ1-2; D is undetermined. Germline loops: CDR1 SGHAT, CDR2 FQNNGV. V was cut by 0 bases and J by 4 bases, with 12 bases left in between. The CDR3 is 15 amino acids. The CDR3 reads CASSLDARRIYGYTF. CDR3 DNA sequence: TGTGCCAGCAGCTTAGATGCTAGGAGGATCTATGGCTACACCTTC.

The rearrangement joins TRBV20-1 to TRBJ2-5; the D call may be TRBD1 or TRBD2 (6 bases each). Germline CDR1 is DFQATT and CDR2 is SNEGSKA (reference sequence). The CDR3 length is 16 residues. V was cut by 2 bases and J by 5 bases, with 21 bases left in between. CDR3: CSARLSWGADTETQYF. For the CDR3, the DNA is TGCAGTGCTAGACTATCCTGGGGGGCAGATACGGAGACCCAGTACTTC.

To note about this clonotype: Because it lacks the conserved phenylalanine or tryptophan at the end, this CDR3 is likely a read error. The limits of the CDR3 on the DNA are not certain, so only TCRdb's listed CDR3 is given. The CDR3 here is CVSSLYETRYL. The chain employs TRBV6-5 and TRBJ2-5. Germline V gives CDR1 MNHEY, CDR2 SVGAGI. With termini counted, the CDR3 has 11 amino acids.

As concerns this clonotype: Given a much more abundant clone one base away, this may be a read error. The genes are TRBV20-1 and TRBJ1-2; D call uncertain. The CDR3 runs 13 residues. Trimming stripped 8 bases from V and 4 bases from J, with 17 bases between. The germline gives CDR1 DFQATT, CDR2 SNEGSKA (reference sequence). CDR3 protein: CSTPRKGAYGYTF. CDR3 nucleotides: TGCAGTACTCCCCGTAAGGGCGCCTATGGCTACACCTTC.

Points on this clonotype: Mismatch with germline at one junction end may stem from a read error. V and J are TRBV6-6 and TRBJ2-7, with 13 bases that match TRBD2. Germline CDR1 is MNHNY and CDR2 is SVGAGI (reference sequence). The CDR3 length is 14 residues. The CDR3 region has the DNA TGTGGCAGTATAGGGACTAGCGGGACCTACGAGCAATACTTC. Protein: CGSIGTSGTYEQYF.

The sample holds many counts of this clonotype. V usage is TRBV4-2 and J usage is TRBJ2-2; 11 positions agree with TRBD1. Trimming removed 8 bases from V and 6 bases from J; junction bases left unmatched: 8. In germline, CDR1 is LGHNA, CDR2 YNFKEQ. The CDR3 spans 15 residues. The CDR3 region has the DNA TGTGCCAGCGGAAACCCGGGACAGGGGGCCGGGGAGCTGTTTTTT. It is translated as CASGNPGQGAGELFF.

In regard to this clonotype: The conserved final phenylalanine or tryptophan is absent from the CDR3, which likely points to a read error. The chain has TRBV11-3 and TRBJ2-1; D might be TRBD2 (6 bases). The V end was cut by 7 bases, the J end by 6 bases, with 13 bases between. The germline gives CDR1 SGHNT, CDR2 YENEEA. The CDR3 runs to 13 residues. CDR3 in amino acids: CASNFSGTNEQFS. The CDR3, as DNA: TGTGCCAGCAACTTTAGCGGAACCAATGAGCAGTTCTCC.